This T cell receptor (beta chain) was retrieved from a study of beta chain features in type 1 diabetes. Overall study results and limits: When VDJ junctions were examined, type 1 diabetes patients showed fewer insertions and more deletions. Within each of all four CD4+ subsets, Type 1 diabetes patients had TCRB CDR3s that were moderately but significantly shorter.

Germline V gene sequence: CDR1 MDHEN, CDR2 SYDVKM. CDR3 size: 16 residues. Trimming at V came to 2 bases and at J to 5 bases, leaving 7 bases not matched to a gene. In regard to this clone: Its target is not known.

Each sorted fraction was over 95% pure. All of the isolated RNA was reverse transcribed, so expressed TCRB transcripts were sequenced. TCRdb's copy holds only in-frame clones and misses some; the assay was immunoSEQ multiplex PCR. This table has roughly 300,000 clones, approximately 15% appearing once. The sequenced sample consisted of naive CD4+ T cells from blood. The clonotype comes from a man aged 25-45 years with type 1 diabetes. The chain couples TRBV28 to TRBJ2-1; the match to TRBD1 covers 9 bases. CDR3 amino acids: CASSLPSGQGNNEQFF. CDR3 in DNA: TGTGCCAGCAGTTTACCGTCGGGACAGGGTAACAATGAGCAGTTCTTC.